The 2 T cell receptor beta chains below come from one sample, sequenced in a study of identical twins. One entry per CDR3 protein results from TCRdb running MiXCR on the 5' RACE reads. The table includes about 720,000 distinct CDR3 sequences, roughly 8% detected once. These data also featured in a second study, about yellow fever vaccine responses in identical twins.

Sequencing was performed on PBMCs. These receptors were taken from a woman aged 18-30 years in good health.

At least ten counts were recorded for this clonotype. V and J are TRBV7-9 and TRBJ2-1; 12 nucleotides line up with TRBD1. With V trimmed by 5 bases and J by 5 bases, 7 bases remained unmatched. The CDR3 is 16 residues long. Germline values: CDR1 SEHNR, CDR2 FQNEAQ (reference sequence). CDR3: CASSHAGTGGNNEQFF. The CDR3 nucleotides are TGTGCCAGCAGCCACGCGGGGACAGGGGGCAACAATGAGCAGTTCTTC. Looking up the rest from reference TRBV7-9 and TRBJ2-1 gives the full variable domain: DTGVSQNPRHKITKRGQNVTFRCDPISEHNRLYWYRQTLGQGPEFLTYFQNEAQLEKSRLLSDRFSAERPKGSFSTLEIQRTEQGDSAMYLCASSHAGTGGNNEQFFGPGTRLTVL.

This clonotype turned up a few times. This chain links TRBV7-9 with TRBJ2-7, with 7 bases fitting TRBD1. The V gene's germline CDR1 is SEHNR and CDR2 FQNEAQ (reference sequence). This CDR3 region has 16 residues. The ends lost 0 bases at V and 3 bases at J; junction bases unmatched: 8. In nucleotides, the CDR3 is TGTGCCAGCAGCTTAGCGACGAGGGGGCCGATCTACGAGCAGTACTTC. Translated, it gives CASSLATRGPIYEQYF.